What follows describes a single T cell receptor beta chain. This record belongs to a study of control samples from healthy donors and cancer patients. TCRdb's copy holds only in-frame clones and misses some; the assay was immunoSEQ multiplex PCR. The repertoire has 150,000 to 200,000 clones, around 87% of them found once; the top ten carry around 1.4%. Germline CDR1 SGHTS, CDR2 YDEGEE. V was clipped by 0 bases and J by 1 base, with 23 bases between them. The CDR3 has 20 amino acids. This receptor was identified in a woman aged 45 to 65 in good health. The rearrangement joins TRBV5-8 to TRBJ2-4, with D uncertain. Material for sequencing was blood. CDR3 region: CASSLALFAGRREAKNIQYF. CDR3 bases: TGTGCCAGCAGCTTGGCCCTCTTCGCAGGCCGACGAGAGGCCAAAAACATTCAGTACTTC. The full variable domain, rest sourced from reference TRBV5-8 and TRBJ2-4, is EAGVTQSPTHLIKTRGQQATLRCSPISGHTSVYWYQQALGLGLQFLLWYDEGEERNRGNFPPRFSGRQFPNYSSELNVNALELEDSALYLCASSLALFAGRREAKNIQYFGAGTRLSVL.